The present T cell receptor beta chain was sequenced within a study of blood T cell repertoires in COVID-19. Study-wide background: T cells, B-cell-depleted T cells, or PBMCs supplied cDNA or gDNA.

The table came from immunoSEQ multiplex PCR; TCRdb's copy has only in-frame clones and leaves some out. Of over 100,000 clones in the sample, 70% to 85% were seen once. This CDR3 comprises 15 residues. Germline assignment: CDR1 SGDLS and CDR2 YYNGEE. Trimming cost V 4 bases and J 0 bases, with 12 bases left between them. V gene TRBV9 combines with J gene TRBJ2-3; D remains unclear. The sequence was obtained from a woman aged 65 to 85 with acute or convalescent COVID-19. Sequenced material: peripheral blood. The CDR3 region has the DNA TGTGCCAGCAGCCCCCAAGGCAGGAGCACAGATACGCAGTATTTT. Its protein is CASSPQGRSTDTQYF. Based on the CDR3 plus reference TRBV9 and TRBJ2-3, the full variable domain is DSGVTQTPKHLITATGQRVTLRCSPRSGDLSVYWYQQSLDQGLQFLIQYYNGEERAKGNILERFSAQQFPDLHSELNLSSLELGDSALYFCASSPQGRSTDTQYFGPGTRLTVL.